This entry lists 12 T cell receptor beta chains sequenced from one sample in a study of OX40 agonist ivuxolimab in advanced cancers. The assay was immunoSEQ multiplex PCR, and TCRdb's table has in-frame clones only and misses some. Found here are some 140,000 clones, over 75% of them singletons; the top ten hold 0.85% to 1.4%. Sequencing used CD4+ or CD8+ T cells sorted from blood, obtained in a trial of the OX40 agonist ivuxolimab. The source of these receptors is an adult with an advanced solid tumor such as melanoma, head and neck, liver or kidney cancer.

The chain combines TRBV28 with TRBJ1-2; TRBD1 agrees at 7 bases. CDR1 and CDR2 from the germline V gene are MDHEN and SYDVKM. This CDR3 is built from 14 residues. V shed 2 bases, J shed 7 bases, and the junction held 7 bases outside the gene matches. CDR3: CASSLTAGGGGYTF. The DNA of the CDR3 is TGTGCCAGCAGTTTAACCGCAGGGGGGGGTGGCTACACCTTC.

The chain is built from TRBV7-3 and TRBJ2-1; 9 nucleotides line up with TRBD2. The ends lost 5 bases at V and 8 bases at J; junction bases unmatched: 13. CDR3 length equals 16 residues. From germline, CDR1 is SGHTA and CDR2 FQGTGA. CDR3 sequence (DNA): TGTGCCAGCAGCAAAACCGGGACTAGCCTCTTGGATGAGCAGTTCTTC. Its protein product is CASSKTGTSLLDEQFF.

This clone is a singleton in its sample. The chain uses TRBV21-1 and TRBJ2-1; the DNA was not used to check the table's D call, TRBD2. TRBV21-1 is noted as a pseudogene. The CDR3 sequence is 18 residues long. CDR3 residues: CASTKDQGRGNSYNEQFF. The CDR3 nucleotides read TGTGCCAGCACCAAGGACCAGGGGAGGGGGAACTCCTACAATGAGCAGTTCTTC.

The V gene is TRBV14, the J gene TRBJ2-7; D call uncertain. CDR3 size: 13 residues. Germline V lookup: CDR1 SGHDN, CDR2 FVKESK. Trimming cost V 4 bases and J 7 bases, with 14 bases left between them. The CDR3 region has the DNA TGTGCCAGCAGCCTAGCTGGTCCGGCGGAGCAGTACTTC. This translates into CASSLAGPAEQYF.

The rearrangement uses TRBV27 and TRBJ2-3, with 8 positions matching TRBD1. Looked up from germline, CDR1 is MNHEY and CDR2 is SMNVEV (reference sequence). This CDR3 region has 15 residues. Trimming removed 4 bases from V and 2 bases from J; junction bases left unmatched: 5. This CDR3 is CASSWNRGDTDTQYF. The CDR3 DNA reads as TGTGCCAGCAGTTGGAACAGGGGGGACACAGATACGCAGTATTTT.

This clone was counted between two and nine times. The chain is built from TRBV11-3 and TRBJ2-5; TRBD1 or TRBD2 may be the D gene (5 bases each). Per germline, CDR1 SGHNT and CDR2 YENEEA. The germline V and J ends were trimmed by 5 bases and 7 bases, with 17 bases remaining between them. The CDR3 is made up of 14 amino acids. The CDR3 region is CASSHKGSGTTQYF. CDR3 in DNA: TGTGCCAGCAGCCATAAGGGGAGTGGTACGACCCAGTACTTC.

The chain has TRBV10-3 and TRBJ1-6; D is unresolved. With 6 bases removed from V and 13 bases from J, the gap between germline ends came to 16 bases. CDR3 length: 13 amino acids. Germline CDR1 reads ENHRY; CDR2 reads SYGVKD. The CDR3 DNA reads TGTGCCATCAGAGGTATCCAGGCCGACCCCCTCCACTTT. Its translation is CAIRGIQADPLHF.

The chain uses TRBV4-2 and TRBJ1-2; 11 bases are shared with TRBD1. This CDR3 has 16 residues. Germline assignment: CDR1 LGHNA and CDR2 YNFKEQ. The V gene end was trimmed by 3 bases and the J gene end by 8 bases; junction bases not matched to a gene: 11. The CDR3 bases are TGTGCCAGCAGCCATTTGGACGGACAGGGGGCTCGAGGCTACACCTTC. This gives the protein CASSHLDGQGARGYTF.

V and J are TRBV14 and TRBJ2-5; no definite D call. The CDR3 sequence is 12 residues long. V was trimmed by 0 bases and J by 6 bases, leaving 5 bases between them. Germline assignment: CDR1 SGHDN and CDR2 FVKESK. The CDR3 region is CASSQDRQTQYF. The CDR3 nucleotides read TGTGCCAGCAGCCAAGATCGGCAGACCCAGTACTTC.

The V gene is TRBV9, the J gene TRBJ2-7; 8 nucleotides agree with TRBD2. This CDR3 is 14 amino acids long. V lost 3 bases and J lost 0; bases outside the gene matches: 2. CDR1 and CDR2 from the germline V gene are SGDLS and YYNGEE. CDR3 sequence reads: CASSAGTSSYEQYF. As DNA, the CDR3 is TGTGCCAGCAGCGCCGGGACTAGCTCCTACGAGCAGTACTTC.

The chain couples TRBV27 to TRBJ2-5; the match to TRBD2 covers 8 bases. Per the germline V gene, CDR1 is MNHEY and CDR2 is SMNVEV (reference sequence). The trim removed 2 bases at V and 1 base at J, leaving 9 bases unmatched. The CDR3 extends over 17 amino acids. CDR3 in amino acids: CASSLTLLAGRQETQYF. Written as DNA, the CDR3 is TGTGCCAGCAGTTTAACTCTTCTAGCGGGTCGCCAAGAGACCCAGTACTTC.

V gene TRBV18 combines with J gene TRBJ1-1, with D unresolved. CDR1 KGHSH and CDR2 LQKENI come from the germline V gene. The CDR3 has 15 residues. The V and J ends lost 2 bases and 0 bases respectively, with 10 bases between them. CDR3 nucleotide sequence: TGTGCCAGCTCACCAACTTGGATAATGAACACTGAAGCTTTCTTT. It encodes CASSPTWIMNTEAFF.